The rows below give T cell receptor beta chains drawn from one sample of a study of T-cell reconstitution after alpha-beta-depleted transplantation in children. TCRdb reprocessed the PCR reads via MiXCR and lists one record per CDR3 protein. Of about a million distinct CDR3 sequences listed, about 29% are singletons. Here the sequenced sample was PBMCs, mostly from graft donor cells, taken 360 days after TCRalphabeta/CD19-depleted stem cell transplant. Receptors originate from a boy in the first two years of life who had a stem cell transplant for SCID, so the T cells may come from the graft donor. CDR3s include the opening cysteine and the closing phenylalanine or tryptophan. A D gene is named only where the DNA matches it firmly. Part of the rows lack a size; the others show once, few, many or a class for expanded clones.

>TRBD1|TRBV28|13|many|TRBJ1-1
CASRTGANTEAFF
TGTGCCAGCAGGACAGGGGCGAACACTGAAGCTTTCTTT
>NA|TRBV7-2|15|NA|TRBJ2-2
CASSPTGAYTGELFF
TGTGCCAGCAGCCCCACAGGAGCCTACACCGGGGAGCTGTTTTTT
>NA|TRBV5-1|14|few|TRBJ2-7
CASSLESRTYEQYF
TGCGCCAGCAGCTTGGAGTCCCGAACCTACGAGCAGTACTTC
>NA|TRBV20-1|15|few|TRBJ2-1
CSARDTARTYNEQFF
TGCAGTGCTAGAGACACCGCGCGGACCTACAATGAGCAGTTCTTC
>NA|TRBV5-1|14|few|TRBJ1-2
CASSLTDTRYGYTF
TGCGCCAGCAGCTTGACCGATACTAGATATGGCTACACCTTC
>NA|TRBV20-1|13|NA|TRBJ2-2
CSAGRFRAGELFF
TGCAGTGCGGGCCGTTTCCGGGCCGGGGAGCTGTTTTTT
>NA|TRBV27|14|NA|TRBJ2-5
CATFEPTEEETQYF
TGTGCCACCTTTGAACCGACAGAAGAAGAGACCCAGTACTTC
>TRBD2|TRBV7-8|16|once|TRBJ2-3
CASSETSGGVTDTQYF
TGTGCCAGCAGCGAGACTAGCGGGGGGGTCACAGATACGCAGTATTTT
>NA|TRBV5-1|13|NA|TRBJ2-3
CASSLYYTDTQYF
TGCGCCAGCAGCTTGTACTACACAGATACGCAGTATTTT
>NA|TRBV7-9|14|NA|TRBJ2-7
CASSKPGHGYEQYF
TGTGCCAGCAGCAAGCCAGGACACGGCTACGAGCAGTACTTC
>NA|TRBV7-3|13|NA|TRBJ1-6
CASSLTDGGPLHF
TGTGCCAGCAGCTTAACAGACGGTGGACCCCTCCACTTT
>NA|TRBV5-6|15|few|TRBJ1-1
CASSRRLFGHTEAFF
TGTGCCAGCAGTCGACGACTTTTTGGCCACACTGAAGCTTTCTTT
>TRBD2|TRBV7-3|17|few|TRBJ2-3
CASSLTGLATSTDTQYF
TGTGCCAGCAGCTTAACGGGACTAGCGACTAGCACAGATACGCAGTATTTT
>TRBD1|TRBV9|15|NA|TRBJ1-1
CASSVVQGGDTEAFF
TGTGCCAGCAGCGTAGTACAGGGGGGCGACACTGAAGCTTTCTTT
>TRBD1|TRBV4-1|17|NA|TRBJ1-3
CASSQGPGQGTGNTIYF
TGCGCCAGCAGCCAAGGACCGGGACAGGGAACAGGAAACACCATATATTTT
>NA|TRBV10-3|11|few|TRBJ2-1
CAISVANEQFF
TGTGCCATCAGTGTCGCCAATGAGCAGTTCTTC
>NA|TRBV5-1|17|NA|TRBJ2-1
CASSPNRDKRSYNEQFF
TGCGCCAGCAGTCCGAACCGGGACAAACGTTCCTACAATGAGCAGTTCTTC
>NA|TRBV15|17|NA|TRBJ2-1
CATSLFRGRSSYNEQFF
TGTGCCACCAGCCTTTTCCGGGGAAGGAGCTCCTACAATGAGCAGTTCTTC